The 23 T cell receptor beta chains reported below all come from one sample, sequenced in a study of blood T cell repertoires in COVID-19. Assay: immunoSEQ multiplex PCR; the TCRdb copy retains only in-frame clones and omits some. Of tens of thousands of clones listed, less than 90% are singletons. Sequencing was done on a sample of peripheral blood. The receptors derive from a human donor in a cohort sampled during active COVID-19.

This chain's CDR3 is CASSLPPERYTDTQYF. The CDR3 DNA is TGCGCCAGCAGCTTGCCCCCGGAGCGCTACACAGATACGCAGTATTTT. The V call is TRBV5-1, the J call TRBJ2-3, with D unresolved. The V and J ends lost 1 base and 2 bases respectively, with 14 bases between them. The CDR3 runs 16 residues. The germline CDR1 and CDR2 sequences are SGHRS and YFSETQ.

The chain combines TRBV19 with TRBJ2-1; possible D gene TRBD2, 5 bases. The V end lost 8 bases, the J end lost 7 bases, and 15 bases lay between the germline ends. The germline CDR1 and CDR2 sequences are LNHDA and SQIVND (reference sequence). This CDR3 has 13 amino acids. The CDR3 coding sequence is TGTGCCAGTCGGGGTAGGTCCGGGAATGAGCAGTTCTTC. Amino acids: CASRGRSGNEQFF.

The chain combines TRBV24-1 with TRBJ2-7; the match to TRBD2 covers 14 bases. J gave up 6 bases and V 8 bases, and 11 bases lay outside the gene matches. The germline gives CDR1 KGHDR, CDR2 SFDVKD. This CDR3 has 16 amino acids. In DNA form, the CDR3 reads TGTGCCACCACCGAGGGGGGGACTAGCGGGGGCGGCGAGCAGTACGTC. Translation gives CATTEGGTSGGGEQYV.

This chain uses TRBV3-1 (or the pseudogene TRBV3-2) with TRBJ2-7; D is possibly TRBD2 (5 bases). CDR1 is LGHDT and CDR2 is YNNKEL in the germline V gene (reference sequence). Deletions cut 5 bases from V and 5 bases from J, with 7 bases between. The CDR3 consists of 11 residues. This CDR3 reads CASSAGDEQYV. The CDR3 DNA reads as TGTGCCAGCAGCGCCGGGGACGAGCAGTACGTC.

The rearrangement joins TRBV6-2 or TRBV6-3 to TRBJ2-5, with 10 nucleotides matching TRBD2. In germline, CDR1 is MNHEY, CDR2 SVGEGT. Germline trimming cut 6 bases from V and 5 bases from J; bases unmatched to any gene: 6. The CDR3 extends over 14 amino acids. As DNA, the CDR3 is TGTGCCAGCAGCCTAGCGGGAGTGCGGGAGACCCAGTACTTC. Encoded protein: CASSLAGVRETQYF.

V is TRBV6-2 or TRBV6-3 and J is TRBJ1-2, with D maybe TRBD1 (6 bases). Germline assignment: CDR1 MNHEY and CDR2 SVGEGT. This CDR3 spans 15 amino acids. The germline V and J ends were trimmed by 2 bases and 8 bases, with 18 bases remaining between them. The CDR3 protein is CASSYEGGVKSGYTF. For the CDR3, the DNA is TGTGCCAGCAGTTACGAGGGGGGGGTCAAGAGCGGCTACACCTTC.

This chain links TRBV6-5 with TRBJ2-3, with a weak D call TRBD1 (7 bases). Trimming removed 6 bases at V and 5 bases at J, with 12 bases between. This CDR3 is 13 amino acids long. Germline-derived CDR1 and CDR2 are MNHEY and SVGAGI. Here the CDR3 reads CASSGQEGDTQYF. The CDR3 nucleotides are TGTGCCAGCAGCGGACAGGAGGGAGATACGCAGTATTTT.

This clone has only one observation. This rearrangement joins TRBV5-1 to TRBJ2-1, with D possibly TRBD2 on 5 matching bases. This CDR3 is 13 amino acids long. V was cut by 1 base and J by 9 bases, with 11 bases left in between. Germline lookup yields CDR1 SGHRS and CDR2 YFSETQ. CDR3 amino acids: CASSLIRAGEQFF. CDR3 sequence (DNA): TGCGCCAGCAGCTTGATCCGGGCGGGTGAGCAGTTCTTC.

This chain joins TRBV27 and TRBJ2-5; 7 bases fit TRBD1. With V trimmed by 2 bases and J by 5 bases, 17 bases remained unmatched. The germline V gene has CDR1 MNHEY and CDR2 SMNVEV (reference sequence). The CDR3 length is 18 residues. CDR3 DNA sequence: TGTGCCAGCAGTTTAAAGGGTTGGGCAGGGGGTTGGGAGGAGACCCAGTACTTC. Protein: CASSLKGWAGGWEETQYF.

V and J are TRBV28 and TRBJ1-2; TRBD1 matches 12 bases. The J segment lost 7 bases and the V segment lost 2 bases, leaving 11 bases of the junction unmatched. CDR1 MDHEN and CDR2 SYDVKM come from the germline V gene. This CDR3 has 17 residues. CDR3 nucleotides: TGTGCCAGCAGTTTACCGGGACAGGGGGCAGCCCTTCGTGGCTACACCTTC. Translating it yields CASSLPGQGAALRGYTF.

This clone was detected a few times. CDR3 sequence: CASSSGRETFF. For the CDR3, the DNA is TGTGCCAGCTCGTCAGGGCGTGAGACTTTCTTT. This rearrangement joins TRBV5-6 to TRBJ1-1; D perhaps matches TRBD1 (5 bases). Germline CDR1 and CDR2: SGHDT and YYEEEE. V was pared by 7 bases and J by 12 bases, with 16 bases between. CDR3 length: 11 amino acids.

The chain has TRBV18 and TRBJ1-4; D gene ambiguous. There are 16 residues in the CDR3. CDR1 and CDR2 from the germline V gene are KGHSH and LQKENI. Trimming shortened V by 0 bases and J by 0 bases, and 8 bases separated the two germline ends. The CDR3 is CASSPPVVTTNEKLFF. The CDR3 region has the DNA TGTGCCAGCTCACCACCGGTAGTTACAACTAATGAAAAACTGTTTTTT.

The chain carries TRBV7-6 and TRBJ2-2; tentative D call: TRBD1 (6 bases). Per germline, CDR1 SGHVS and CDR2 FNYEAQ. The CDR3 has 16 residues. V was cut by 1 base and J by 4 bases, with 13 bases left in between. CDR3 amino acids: CASSLVKGGVTGELFF. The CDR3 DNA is TGTGCCAGCAGCTTAGTGAAAGGGGGTGTCACCGGGGAGCTGTTTTTT.

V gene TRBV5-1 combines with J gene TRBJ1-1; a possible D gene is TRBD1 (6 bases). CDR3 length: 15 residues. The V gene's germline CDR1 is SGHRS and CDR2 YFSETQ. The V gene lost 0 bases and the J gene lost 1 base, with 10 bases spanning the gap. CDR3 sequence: CASSLAGASNTEAFF. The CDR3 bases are TGCGCCAGCAGCTTGGCAGGGGCGTCGAACACTGAAGCTTTCTTT.

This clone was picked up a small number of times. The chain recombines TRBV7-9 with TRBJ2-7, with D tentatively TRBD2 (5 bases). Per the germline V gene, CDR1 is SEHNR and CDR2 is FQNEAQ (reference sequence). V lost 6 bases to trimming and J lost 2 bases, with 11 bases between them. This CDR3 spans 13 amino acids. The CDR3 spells CASSSGVAYEQYF. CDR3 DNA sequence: TGTGCCAGCAGTTCCGGGGTTGCCTACGAGCAGTACTTC.

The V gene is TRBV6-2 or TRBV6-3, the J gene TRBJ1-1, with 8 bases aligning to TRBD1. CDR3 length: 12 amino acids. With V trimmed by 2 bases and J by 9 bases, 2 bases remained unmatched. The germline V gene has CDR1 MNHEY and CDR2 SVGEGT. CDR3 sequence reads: CASSYGQGQAFF. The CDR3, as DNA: TGTGCCAGCAGTTACGGACAGGGACAAGCTTTCTTT.

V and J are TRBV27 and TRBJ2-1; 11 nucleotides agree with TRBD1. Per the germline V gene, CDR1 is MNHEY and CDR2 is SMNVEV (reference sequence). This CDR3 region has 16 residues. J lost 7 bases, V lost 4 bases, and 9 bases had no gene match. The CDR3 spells CASSSWTGGLENEQFF. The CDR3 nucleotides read TGTGCCAGCAGTTCCTGGACAGGGGGCTTAGAAAATGAGCAGTTCTTC.

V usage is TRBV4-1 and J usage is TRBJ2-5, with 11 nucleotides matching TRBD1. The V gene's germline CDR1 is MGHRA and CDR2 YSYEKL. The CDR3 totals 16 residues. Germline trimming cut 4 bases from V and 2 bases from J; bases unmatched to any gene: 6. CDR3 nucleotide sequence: TGCGCCAGCAGCCTAGGGACAGGGGGTTTTCAAGAGACCCAGTACTTC. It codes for CASSLGTGGFQETQYF.

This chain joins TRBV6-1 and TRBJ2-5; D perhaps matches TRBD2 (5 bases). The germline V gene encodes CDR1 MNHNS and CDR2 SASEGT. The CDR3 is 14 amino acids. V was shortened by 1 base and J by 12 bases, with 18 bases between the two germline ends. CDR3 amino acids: CASSEVSGKPPEYF. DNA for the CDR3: TGTGCCAGCAGTGAAGTGTCGGGGAAACCTCCCGAGTACTTC.

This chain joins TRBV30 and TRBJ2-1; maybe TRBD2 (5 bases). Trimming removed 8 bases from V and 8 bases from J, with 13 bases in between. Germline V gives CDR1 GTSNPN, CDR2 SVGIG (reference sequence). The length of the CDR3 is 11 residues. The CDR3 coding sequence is TGTGCCGGAGGAGGCAAGGATGAGCAGTTCTTC. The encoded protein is CAGGGKDEQFF.

The CDR3 loop reads CASSEGQYYEQYF. In DNA, the CDR3 is TGTGCCAGCAGTGAGGGACAGTACTACGAGCAGTACTTC. The chain joins TRBV6-6 to TRBJ2-7; 7 bases are a match to TRBD1. The CDR3 runs to 13 residues. CDR1 and CDR2 from the germline V gene are MNHNY and SVGAGI (reference sequence). With V trimmed by 5 bases and J by 3 bases, 4 bases remained unmatched.

CDR3: CASSLAGSNQPQHF. As DNA, the CDR3 is TGTGCCAGCAGCTTGGCCGGTAGCAATCAGCCCCAGCATTTT. The V and J genes are TRBV5-6 and TRBJ1-5; no reliable D call. The germline gives CDR1 SGHDT, CDR2 YYEEEE. CDR3 length: 14 residues. V shed 0 bases and J shed 0 bases, with 4 bases lying between them.

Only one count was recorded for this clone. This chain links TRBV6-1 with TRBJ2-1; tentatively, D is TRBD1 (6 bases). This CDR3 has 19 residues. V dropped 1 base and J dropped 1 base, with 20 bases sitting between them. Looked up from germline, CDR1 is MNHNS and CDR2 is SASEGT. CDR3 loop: CASSEVQGTHRGSYNEQFF. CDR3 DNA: TGTGCCAGCAGTGAAGTCCAGGGGACACATAGAGGGTCCTACAATGAGCAGTTCTTC.